These 16 T cell receptor beta chains originate from one sample sequenced in a study of beta chain features in type 1 diabetes. Study-level points and caveats: TCRB CDR3 length was moderately but significantly reduced in all four CD4+ subsets of Type 1 diabetes patients.

The whole isolated RNA underwent reverse transcription, so sequencing captured expressed TCRB transcripts. Libraries were prepared by immunoSEQ multiplex PCR; TCRdb keeps only in-frame clonotypes and omits some of them. The table includes hundreds of thousands of clones, about an eighth detected once. No antigen has been assigned to these receptors. What was sequenced was naive CD4+ T cells from blood. All receptors derive from a young man with type 1 diabetes.

This clone was picked up a small number of times. The sample contains more than one DNA sequence encoding this CDR3. The J gene is TRBJ1-2, the V gene TRBV7-3; D not resolved. The CDR3 is 14 amino acids. The V end was cut by 5 bases, the J end by 1 base, with 11 bases between. Germline-derived CDR1 and CDR2 are SGHTA and FQGTGA. The CDR3 nucleotides read TGTGCCAGCAGCCCTGGCGGCGGTAACTATGGCTACACCTTC. Amino acids: CASSPGGGNYGYTF.

This sequence joins TRBV20-1 and TRBJ1-2; no firm D call. The CDR3 sequence is 11 residues long. The germline V gene encodes CDR1 DFQATT and CDR2 SNEGSKA (reference sequence). The V end lost 7 bases, the J end lost 1 base, and 7 bases lay between the germline ends. The CDR3 loop reads CSGVNNYGYTF. In nucleotides, the CDR3 is TGCAGTGGGGTGAATAACTATGGCTACACCTTC.

This clone was picked up a small number of times. This chain uses TRBV28 with TRBJ2-5; 9 bases are a match to TRBD2. V was pared by 4 bases and J by 5 bases, with 14 bases of the junction left unmatched. Germline V gives CDR1 MDHEN, CDR2 SYDVKM. This CDR3 has 17 residues. The CDR3 DNA reads TGTGCCAGCAGTTCCTCCCTCGGGCGGGGGGGCCAGGAGACCCAGTACTTC. It yields the protein CASSSSLGRGGQETQYF. The whole variable domain, filled in from reference TRBV28 and TRBJ2-5, reads DVKVTQSSRYLVKRTGEKVFLECVQDMDHENMFWYRQDPGLGLRLIYFSYDVKMKEKGDIPEGYSVSREKKERFSLILESASTNQTSMYLCASSSSLGRGGQETQYFGPGTRLLVL.

This chain connects TRBV30 to TRBJ2-5; D possibly corresponds to TRBD2 (6 bases). The CDR3 spans 15 residues. Germline CDR1 and CDR2: GTSNPN and SVGIG (reference sequence). V was shortened by 1 base and J by 5 bases, with 17 bases between the two germline ends. The CDR3 spells CAWSGVGGLMETQYF. CDR3 DNA: TGTGCCTGGAGTGGCGTGGGAGGTTTAATGGAGACCCAGTACTTC. The variable domain in full, with the rest retrieved from reference TRBV30 and TRBJ2-5, is SQTIHQWPATLVQPVGSPLSLECTVEGTSNPNLYWYRQAAGRGLQLLFYSVGIGQISSEVPQNLSASRPQDRQFILSSKKLLLSDSGFYLCAWSGVGGLMETQYFGPGTRLLVL.

J is TRBJ2-3 and V is TRBV4-3; TRBD2 matches 13 bases. The CDR3 spans 15 residues. CDR1 LGHNA and CDR2 YSLEER come from the germline V gene. Trimming removed 5 bases from V and 6 bases from J; junction bases left unmatched: 5. The CDR3 bases are TGCGCCAGCAGCTATACGACTAGCGGGGGGGATACGCAGTATTTT. Translating gives CASSYTTSGGDTQYF.

The chain recombines TRBV7-9 with TRBJ1-4; D is undetermined. The V end lost 11 bases, the J end lost 3 bases, and 16 bases lay between the germline ends. CDR3 length: 14 residues. CDR1 is SEHNR and CDR2 is FQNEAQ in the germline V gene (reference sequence). The CDR3 region is CALLPIEANEKLFF. The CDR3, as DNA: TGTGCCCTCCTCCCGATAGAGGCTAATGAAAAACTGTTTTTT. The full variable domain, with the rest looked up from reference TRBV7-9 and TRBJ1-4, is DTGVSQNPRHKITKRGQNVTFRCDPISEHNRLYWYRQTLGQGPEFLTYFQNEAQLEKSRLLSDRFSAERPKGSFSTLEIQRTEQGDSAMYLCALLPIEANEKLFFGSGTQLSVL.

The gene calls are TRBV15 and TRBJ2-7; 8 nucleotides match TRBD1. There are 17 residues in the CDR3. V gave up 0 bases and J gave up 5 bases; unmatched junction bases: 12. CDR1 and CDR2 from the germline V gene are LNHNV and YYDKDF (reference sequence). The CDR3 spells CATSRDWGGQGSHEQYF. CDR3 bases: TGTGCCACCAGCAGAGATTGGGGAGGACAGGGTTCCCACGAGCAGTACTTC.

This clone was picked up a small number of times. This sequence joins TRBV19 and TRBJ1-1; no reliable D call. V was clipped by 3 bases and J by 1 base, with 12 bases between them. CDR1 and CDR2 from the germline V gene are LNHDA and SQIVND (reference sequence). The CDR3 has 15 amino acids. The CDR3 region is CASSIGGGSNTEAFF. As DNA, the CDR3 is TGTGCCAGTAGTATTGGTGGAGGTTCGAACACTGAAGCTTTCTTT.

The table lists this clone with a few counts. V gene TRBV5-1 combines with J gene TRBJ2-1, with D unclear. Germline CDR1 is SGHRS and CDR2 is YFSETQ. The CDR3 spans 16 residues. V dropped 6 bases and J dropped 0 bases, with 16 bases sitting between them. This CDR3 is CASTPSGGSSYNEQFF. The CDR3 nucleotides are TGCGCCAGCACTCCATCAGGCGGCTCCTCCTACAATGAGCAGTTCTTC.

This chain links TRBV28 with TRBJ1-5; D uncertain. The CDR3 is 14 amino acids. V lost 6 bases to trimming and J lost 2 bases, with 11 bases between them. The V gene's germline CDR1 is MDHEN and CDR2 SYDVKM. CDR3 nucleotides: TGTGCCAGCAGGGAGTCTACTCGCAATCAGCCCCAGCATTTT. Translating gives CASRESTRNQPQHF.

The chain has TRBV6-5 and TRBJ2-2; either TRBD1 or TRBD2 may fit D (5 bases each). CDR3 length: 15 residues. V lost 4 bases, J lost 3 bases, and 12 bases lay in between. Germline values: CDR1 MNHEY, CDR2 SVGAGI. CDR3 residues: CASSLEGTYTGELFF. CDR3 nucleotides: TGTGCCAGCAGTTTAGAGGGGACCTACACCGGGGAGCTGTTTTTT.

This clone was counted only a few times. Here the CDR3 DNA reads TGTGCCAGCTCACGGACCGTGGGAGAGACTGAAGCTTTCTTT. As protein: CASSRTVGETEAFF. V usage is TRBV18 and J usage is TRBJ1-1, with D unclear. Trimming took 4 bases from V and 5 from J, leaving 14 bases between them. Germline CDR1 and CDR2: KGHSH and LQKENI. This CDR3 region has 14 residues.

The chain recombines TRBV7-9 with TRBJ2-3; either TRBD1 or TRBD2 may fit D (5 bases each). Trimming shortened V by 4 bases and J by 0 bases, and 11 bases separated the two germline ends. This CDR3 has 15 amino acids. Germline CDR1 reads SEHNR; CDR2 reads FQNEAQ (reference sequence). The CDR3 DNA reads TGTGCCAGCAGCTCTTGGGACCACAGCACAGATACGCAGTATTTT. Amino acids: CASSSWDHSTDTQYF.

The chain is built from TRBV6-5 and TRBJ2-7; unclear D gene. The CDR3 runs 16 residues. Deletions cut 4 bases from V and 1 base from J, with 17 bases between. CDR1 and CDR2 (germline): MNHEY, SVGAGI. The CDR3 sequence: CASSFSRQQQSYEQYF. CDR3 coding DNA: TGTGCCAGCAGTTTCTCGAGGCAACAGCAATCCTACGAGCAGTACTTC.

In its sample, this clone was seen a few times. The sample contains more than one DNA sequence encoding this CDR3. The rearrangement uses TRBV5-1 and TRBJ1-1, with a tentative D call TRBD1 (5 bases). The CDR3 sequence is 13 residues long. Trimming removed 1 base from V and 2 bases from J, with 6 bases in between. Germline lookup yields CDR1 SGHRS and CDR2 YFSETQ. The CDR3 coding sequence is TGCGCCAGCAGCTTGACAGGTAACACTGAAGCTTTCTTT. Amino acid sequence: CASSLTGNTEAFF.

This chain connects TRBV30 to TRBJ2-3, with D tentatively TRBD2 (5 bases). There are 11 residues in the CDR3. Germline V gene lookup returns CDR1 GTSNPN and CDR2 SVGIG (reference sequence). V dropped 5 bases and J dropped 8 bases, with 11 bases sitting between them. CDR3 nucleotide sequence: TGTGCCTGGGGAATCGGAGGTACGCAGTATTTT. Its translation is CAWGIGGTQYF.